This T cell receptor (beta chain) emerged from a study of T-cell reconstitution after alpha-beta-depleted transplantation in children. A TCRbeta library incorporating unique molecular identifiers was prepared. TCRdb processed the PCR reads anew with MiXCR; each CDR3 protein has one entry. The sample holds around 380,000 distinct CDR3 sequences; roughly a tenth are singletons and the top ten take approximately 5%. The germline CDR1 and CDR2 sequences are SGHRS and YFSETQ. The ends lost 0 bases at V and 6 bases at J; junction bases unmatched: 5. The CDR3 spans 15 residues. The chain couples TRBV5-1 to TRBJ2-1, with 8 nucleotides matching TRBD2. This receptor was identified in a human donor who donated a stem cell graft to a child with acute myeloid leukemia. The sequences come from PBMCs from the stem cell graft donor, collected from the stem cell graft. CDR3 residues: CASSLAAGGPNEQFF. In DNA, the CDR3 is TGCGCCAGCAGCTTGGCGGCGGGGGGCCCCAATGAGCAGTTCTTC.